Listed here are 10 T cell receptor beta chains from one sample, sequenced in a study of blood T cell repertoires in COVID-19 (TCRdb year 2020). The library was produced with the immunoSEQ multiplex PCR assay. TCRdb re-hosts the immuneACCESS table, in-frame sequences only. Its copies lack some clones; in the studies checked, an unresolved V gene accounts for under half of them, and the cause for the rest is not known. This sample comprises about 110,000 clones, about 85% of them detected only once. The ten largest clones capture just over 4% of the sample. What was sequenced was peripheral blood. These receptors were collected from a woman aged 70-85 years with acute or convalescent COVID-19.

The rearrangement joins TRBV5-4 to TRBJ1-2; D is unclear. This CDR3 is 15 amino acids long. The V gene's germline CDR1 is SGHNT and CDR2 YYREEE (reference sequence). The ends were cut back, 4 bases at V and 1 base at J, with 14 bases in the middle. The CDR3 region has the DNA TGTGCCAGCAGCCCGGTTTCATCGGTTAACTATGGCTACACCTTC. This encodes CASSPVSSVNYGYTF.

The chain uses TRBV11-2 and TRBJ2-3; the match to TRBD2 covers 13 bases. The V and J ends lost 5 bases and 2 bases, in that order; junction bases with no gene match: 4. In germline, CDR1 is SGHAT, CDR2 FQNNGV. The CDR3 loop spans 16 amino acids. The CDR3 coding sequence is TGTGCCAGCAGCAAAGGGACTAGCGGGGCCACAGATACGCAGTATTTT. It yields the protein CASSKGTSGATDTQYF.

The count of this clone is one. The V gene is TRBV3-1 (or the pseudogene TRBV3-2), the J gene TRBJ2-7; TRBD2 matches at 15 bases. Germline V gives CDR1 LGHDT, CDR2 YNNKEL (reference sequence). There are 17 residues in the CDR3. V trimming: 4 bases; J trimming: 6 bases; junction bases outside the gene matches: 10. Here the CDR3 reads CASSLKHGLAGGGEQYF. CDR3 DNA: TGTGCCAGCAGCCTCAAACACGGACTAGCGGGAGGGGGCGAGCAGTACTTC.

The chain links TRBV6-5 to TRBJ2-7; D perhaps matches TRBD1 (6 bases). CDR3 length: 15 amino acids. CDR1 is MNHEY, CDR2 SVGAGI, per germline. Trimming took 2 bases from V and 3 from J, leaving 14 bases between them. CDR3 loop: CASSYGDTNYYEQYF. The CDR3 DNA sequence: TGTGCCAGCAGTTACGGGGACACCAACTACTACGAGCAGTACTTC.

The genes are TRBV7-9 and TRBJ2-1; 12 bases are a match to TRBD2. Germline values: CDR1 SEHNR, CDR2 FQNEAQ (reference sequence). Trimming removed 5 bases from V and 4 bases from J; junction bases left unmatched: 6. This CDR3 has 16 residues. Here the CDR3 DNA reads TGTGCCAGCAGCCCCTGGACTAGCGGGGATTACAATGAGCAGTTCTTC. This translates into CASSPWTSGDYNEQFF.

CDR3 amino acids: CASSRDRGLYNEQFF. Here the CDR3 DNA reads TGTGCCAGCAGCCGAGACAGGGGGCTGTACAATGAGCAGTTCTTC. This chain joins TRBV9 and TRBJ2-1; 10 nucleotides line up with TRBD1. With V trimmed by 4 bases and J by 4 bases, 5 bases remained unmatched. The germline V gene encodes CDR1 SGDLS and CDR2 YYNGEE. This CDR3 has 15 residues.

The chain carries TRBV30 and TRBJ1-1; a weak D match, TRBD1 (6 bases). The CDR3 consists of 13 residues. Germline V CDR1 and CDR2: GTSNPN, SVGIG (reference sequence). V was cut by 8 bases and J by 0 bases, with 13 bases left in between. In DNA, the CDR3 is TGTGCCACACCCGGGACATTGAACACTGAAGCTTTCTTT. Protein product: CATPGTLNTEAFF. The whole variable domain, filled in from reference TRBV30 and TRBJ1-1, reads SQTIHQWPATLVQPVGSPLSLECTVEGTSNPNLYWYRQAAGRGLQLLFYSVGIGQISSEVPQNLSASRPQDRQFILSSKKLLLSDSGFYLCATPGTLNTEAFFGQGTRLTVV.

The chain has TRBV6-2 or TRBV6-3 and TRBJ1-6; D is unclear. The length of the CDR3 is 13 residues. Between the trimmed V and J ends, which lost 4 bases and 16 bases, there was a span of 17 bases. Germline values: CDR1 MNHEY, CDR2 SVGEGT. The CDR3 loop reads CASSSIGSGWLHF. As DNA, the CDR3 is TGTGCCAGCAGTTCGATCGGGTCTGGGTGGCTCCACTTT.

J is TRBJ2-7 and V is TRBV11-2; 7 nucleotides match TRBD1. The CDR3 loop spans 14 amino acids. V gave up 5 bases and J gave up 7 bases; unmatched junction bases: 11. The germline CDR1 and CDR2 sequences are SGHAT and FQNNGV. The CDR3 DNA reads TGTGCCAGCAGCCCCCCCTGGACAGGAAATGAGCAGTACTTC. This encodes CASSPPWTGNEQYF.

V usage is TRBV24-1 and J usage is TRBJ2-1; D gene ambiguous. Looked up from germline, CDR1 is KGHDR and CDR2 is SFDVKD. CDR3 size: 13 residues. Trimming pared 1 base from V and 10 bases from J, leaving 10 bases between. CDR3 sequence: CATSDLQKREQFF. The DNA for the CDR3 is TGTGCCACCAGTGATTTACAAAAGCGCGAGCAGTTCTTC.